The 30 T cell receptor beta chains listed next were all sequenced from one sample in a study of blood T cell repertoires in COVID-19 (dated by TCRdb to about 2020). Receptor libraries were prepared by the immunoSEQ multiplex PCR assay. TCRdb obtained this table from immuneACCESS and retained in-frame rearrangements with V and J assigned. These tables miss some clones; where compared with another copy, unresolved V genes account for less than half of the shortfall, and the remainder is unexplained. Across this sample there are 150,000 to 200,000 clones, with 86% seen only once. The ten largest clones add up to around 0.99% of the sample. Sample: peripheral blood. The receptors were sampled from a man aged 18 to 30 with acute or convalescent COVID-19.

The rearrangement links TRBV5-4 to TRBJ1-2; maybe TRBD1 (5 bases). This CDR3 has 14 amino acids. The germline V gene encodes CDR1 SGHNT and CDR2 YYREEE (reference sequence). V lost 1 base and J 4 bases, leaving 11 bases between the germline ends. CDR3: CASSLRQGSYGYTF. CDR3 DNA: TGTGCCAGCAGCTTGAGGCAGGGATCCTATGGCTACACCTTC.

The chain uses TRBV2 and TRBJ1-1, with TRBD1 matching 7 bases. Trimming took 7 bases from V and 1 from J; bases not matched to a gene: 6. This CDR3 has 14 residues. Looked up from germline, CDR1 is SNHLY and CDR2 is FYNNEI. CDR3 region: CASTPGQRNTEAFF. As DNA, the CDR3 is TGTGCCAGCACCCCGGGACAGAGGAACACTGAAGCTTTCTTT.

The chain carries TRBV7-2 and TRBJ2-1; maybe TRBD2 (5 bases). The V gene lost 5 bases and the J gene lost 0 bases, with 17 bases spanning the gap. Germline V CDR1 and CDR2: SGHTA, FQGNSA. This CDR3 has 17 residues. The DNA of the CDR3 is TGTGCCAGCAGCGCAGAGGCTTTTGCGGGCTCCTACAATGAGCAGTTCTTC. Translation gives CASSAEAFAGSYNEQFF.

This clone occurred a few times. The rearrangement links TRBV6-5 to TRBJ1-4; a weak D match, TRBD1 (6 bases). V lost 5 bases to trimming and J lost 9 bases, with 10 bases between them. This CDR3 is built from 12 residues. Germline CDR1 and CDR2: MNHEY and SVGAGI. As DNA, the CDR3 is TGTGCCAGCAGTACTACAGGGAAAAAACTGTTTTTT. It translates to CASSTTGKKLFF.

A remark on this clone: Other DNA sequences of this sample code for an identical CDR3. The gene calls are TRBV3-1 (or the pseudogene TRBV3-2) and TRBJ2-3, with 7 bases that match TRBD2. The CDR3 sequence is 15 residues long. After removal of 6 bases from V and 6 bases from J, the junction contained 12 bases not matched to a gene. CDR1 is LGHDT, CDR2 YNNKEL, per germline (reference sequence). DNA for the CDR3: TGTGCCAGCAGACCCGGCGGGGGAGTTGCGGATACGCAGTATTTT. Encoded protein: CASRPGGGVADTQYF.

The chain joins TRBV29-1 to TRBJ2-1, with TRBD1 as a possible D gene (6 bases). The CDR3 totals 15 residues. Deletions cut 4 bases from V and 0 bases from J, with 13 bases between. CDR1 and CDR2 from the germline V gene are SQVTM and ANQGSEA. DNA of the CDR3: TGCAGCGTTGGTGGGGGCCTCGGCTCCTACAATGAGCAGTTCTTC. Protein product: CSVGGGLGSYNEQFF.

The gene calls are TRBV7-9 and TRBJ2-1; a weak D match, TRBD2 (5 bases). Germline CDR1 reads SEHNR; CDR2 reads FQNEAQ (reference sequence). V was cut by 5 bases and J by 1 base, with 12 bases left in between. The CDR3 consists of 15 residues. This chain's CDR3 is CASSPSPVSYNEQFF. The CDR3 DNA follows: TGTGCCAGCAGCCCTAGCCCTGTATCCTACAATGAGCAGTTCTTC. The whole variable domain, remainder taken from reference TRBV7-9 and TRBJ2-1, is DTGVSQNPRHKITKRGQNVTFRCDPISEHNRLYWYRQTLGQGPEFLTYFQNEAQLEKSRLLSDRFSAERPKGSFSTLEIQRTEQGDSAMYLCASSPSPVSYNEQFFGPGTRLTVL.

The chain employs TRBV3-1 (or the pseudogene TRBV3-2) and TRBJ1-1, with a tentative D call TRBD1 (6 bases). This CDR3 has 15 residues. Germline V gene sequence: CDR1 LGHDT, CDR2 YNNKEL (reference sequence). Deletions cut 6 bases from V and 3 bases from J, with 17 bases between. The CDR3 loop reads CASSRTGTRDTEAFF. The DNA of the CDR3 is TGTGCCAGCAGTCGCACAGGGACGAGGGACACTGAAGCTTTCTTT.

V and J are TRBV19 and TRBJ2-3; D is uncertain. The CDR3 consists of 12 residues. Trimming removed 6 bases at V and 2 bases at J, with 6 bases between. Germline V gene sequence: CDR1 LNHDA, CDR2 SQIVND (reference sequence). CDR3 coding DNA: TGTGCCAGTAGCCCTTACACAGATACGCAGTATTTT. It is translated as CASSPYTDTQYF.

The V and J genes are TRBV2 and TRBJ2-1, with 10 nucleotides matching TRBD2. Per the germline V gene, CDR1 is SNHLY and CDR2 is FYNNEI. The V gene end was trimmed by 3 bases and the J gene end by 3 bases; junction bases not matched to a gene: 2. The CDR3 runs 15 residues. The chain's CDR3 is CASSDGLAVYNEQFF. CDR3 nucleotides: TGTGCCAGCAGTGATGGACTAGCGGTCTACAATGAGCAGTTCTTC. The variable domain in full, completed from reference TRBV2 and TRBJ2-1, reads EPEVTQTPSHQVTQMGQEVILRCVPISNHLYFYWYRQILGQKVEFLVSFYNNEISEKSEIFDDQFSVERPDGSNFTLKIRSTKLEDSAMYFCASSDGLAVYNEQFFGPGTRLTVL.

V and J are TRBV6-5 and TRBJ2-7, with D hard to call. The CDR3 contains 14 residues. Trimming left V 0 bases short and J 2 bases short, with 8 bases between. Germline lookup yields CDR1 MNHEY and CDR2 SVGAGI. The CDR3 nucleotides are TGTGCCAGCAGTTACTCTCTTGCGGCCTACGAGCAGTACGTC. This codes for CASSYSLAAYEQYV.

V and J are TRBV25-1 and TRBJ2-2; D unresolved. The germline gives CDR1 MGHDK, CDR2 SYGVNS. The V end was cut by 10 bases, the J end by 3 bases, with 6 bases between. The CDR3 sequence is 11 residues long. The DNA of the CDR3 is TGTGCCACCGGAGACACCGGGGAGCTGTTTTTT. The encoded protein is CATGDTGELFF.

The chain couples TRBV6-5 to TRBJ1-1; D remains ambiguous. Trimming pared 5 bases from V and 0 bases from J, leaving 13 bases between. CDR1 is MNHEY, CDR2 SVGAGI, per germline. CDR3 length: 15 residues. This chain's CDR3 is CASSTRLSMNTEAFF. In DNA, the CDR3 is TGTGCCAGCAGTACCAGACTGAGCATGAACACTGAAGCTTTCTTT.

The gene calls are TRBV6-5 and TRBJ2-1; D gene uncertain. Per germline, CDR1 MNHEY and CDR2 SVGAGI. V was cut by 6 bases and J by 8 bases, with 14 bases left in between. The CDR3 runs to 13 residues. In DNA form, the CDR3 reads TGTGCCAGCAGGAAGCCCGGGTCGGATGAGCAGTTCTTC. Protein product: CASRKPGSDEQFF.

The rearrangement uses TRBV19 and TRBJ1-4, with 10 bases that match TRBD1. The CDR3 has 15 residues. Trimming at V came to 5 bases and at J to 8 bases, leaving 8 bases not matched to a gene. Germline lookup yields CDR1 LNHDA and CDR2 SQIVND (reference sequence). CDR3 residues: CASSYAGTGVEKLFF. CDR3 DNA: TGTGCCAGTAGTTATGCCGGGACAGGGGTAGAAAAACTGTTTTTT. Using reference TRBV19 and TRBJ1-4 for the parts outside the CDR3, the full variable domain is DGGITQSPKYLFRKEGQNVTLSCEQNLNHDAMYWYRQDPGQGLRLIYYSQIVNDFQKGDIAEGYSVSREKKESFPLTVTSAQKNPTAFYLCASSYAGTGVEKLFFGSGTQLSVL.

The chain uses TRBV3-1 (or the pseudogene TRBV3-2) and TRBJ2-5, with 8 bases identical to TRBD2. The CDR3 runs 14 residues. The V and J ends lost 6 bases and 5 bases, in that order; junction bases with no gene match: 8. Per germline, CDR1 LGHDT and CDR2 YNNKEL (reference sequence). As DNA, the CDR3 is TGTGCCAGCAGAGCACGGGGGGGCCGTGAGACCCAGTACTTC. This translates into CASRARGGRETQYF.

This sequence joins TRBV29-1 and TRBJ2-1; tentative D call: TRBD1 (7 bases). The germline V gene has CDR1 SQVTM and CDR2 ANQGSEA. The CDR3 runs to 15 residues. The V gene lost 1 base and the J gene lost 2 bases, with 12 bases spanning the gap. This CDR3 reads CSVEGRDSTYNEQFF. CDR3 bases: TGCAGCGTTGAAGGGAGGGACAGTACCTACAATGAGCAGTTCTTC.

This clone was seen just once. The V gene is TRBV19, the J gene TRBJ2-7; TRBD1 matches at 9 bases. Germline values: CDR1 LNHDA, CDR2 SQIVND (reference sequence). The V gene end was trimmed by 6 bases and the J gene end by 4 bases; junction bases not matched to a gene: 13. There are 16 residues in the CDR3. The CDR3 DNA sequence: TGTGCCAGTAGCCTGAAAACGGGACAGGGTGCGTACGAGCAGTACTTC. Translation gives CASSLKTGQGAYEQYF. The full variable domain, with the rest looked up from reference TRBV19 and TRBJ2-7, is DGGITQSPKYLFRKEGQNVTLSCEQNLNHDAMYWYRQDPGQGLRLIYYSQIVNDFQKGDIAEGYSVSREKKESFPLTVTSAQKNPTAFYLCASSLKTGQGAYEQYFGPGTRLTVT.

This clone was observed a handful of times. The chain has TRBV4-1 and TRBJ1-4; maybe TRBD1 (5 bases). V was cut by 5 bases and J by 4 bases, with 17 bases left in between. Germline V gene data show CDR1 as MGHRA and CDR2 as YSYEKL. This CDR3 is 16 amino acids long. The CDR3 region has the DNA TGCGCCAGCAGCACCCGGGGGGGAGGCGTTAATGAAAAACTGTTTTTT. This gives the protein CASSTRGGGVNEKLFF.

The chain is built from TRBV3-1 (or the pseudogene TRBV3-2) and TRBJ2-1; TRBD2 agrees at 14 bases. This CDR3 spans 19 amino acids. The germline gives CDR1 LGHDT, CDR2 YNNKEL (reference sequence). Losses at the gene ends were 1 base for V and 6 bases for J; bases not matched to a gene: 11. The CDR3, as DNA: TGTGCCAGCAGCCAAGTCTCCGGGACTAGCGGGGGAAGGGGCAATGAGCAGTTCTTC. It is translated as CASSQVSGTSGGRGNEQFF.

CDR3 amino acids: CAWGDGGYEQYF. Here the CDR3 DNA reads TGTGCCTGGGGGGACGGGGGCTACGAGCAGTACTTC. The rearrangement joins TRBV30 to TRBJ2-7, with a weak D call TRBD2 (6 bases). V lost 5 bases and J lost 3, with 11 bases in between. Germline-derived CDR1 and CDR2 are GTSNPN and SVGIG (reference sequence). The CDR3 covers 12 residues.

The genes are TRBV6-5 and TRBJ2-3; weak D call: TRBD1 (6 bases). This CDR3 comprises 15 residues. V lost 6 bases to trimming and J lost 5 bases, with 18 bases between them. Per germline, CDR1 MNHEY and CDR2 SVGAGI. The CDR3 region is CASRLRGFEGDTQYF. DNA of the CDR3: TGTGCCAGCAGACTAAGGGGGTTTGAAGGAGATACGCAGTATTTT.

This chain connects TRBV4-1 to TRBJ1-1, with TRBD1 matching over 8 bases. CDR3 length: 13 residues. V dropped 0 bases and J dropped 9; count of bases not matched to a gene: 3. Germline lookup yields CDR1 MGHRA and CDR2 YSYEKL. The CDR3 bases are TGCGCCAGCAGCCAAGAATCAGGGGGCCAAGCTTTCTTT. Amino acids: CASSQESGGQAFF.

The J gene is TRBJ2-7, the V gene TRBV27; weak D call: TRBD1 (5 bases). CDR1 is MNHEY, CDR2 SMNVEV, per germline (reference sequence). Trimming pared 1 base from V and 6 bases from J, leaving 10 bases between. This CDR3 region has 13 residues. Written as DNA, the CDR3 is TGTGCCAGCAGTTTATACCAGGGCGGCGAGCAGTACGTC. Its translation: CASSLYQGGEQYV.

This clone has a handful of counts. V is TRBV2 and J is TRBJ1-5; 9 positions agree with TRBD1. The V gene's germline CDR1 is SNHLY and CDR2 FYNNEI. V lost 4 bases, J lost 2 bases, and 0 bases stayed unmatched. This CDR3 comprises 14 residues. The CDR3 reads CASSGDRGNQPQHF. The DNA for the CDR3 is TGTGCCAGCAGTGGGGACAGGGGCAATCAGCCCCAGCATTTT.

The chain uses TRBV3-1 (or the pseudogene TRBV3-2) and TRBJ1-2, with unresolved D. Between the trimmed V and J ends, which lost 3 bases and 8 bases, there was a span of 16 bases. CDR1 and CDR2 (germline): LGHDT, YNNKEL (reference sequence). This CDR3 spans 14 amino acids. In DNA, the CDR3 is TGTGCCAGCAGCCACAACAGCCAGACGAGCGGCTACACCTTC. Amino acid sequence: CASSHNSQTSGYTF.

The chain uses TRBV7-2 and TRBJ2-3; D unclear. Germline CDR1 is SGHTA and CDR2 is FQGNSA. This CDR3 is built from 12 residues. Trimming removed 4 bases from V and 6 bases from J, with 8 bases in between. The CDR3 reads CASSSYMDTQYF. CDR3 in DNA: TGTGCCAGCAGCTCTTACATGGATACGCAGTATTTT.

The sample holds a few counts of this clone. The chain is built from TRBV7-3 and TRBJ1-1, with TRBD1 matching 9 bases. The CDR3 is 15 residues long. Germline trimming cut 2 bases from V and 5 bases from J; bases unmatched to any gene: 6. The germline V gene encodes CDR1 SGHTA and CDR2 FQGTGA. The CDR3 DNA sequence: TGTGCCAGCAGCTTACAAAACAGGGGGCTGACTGAAGCTTTCTTT. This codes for CASSLQNRGLTEAFF.

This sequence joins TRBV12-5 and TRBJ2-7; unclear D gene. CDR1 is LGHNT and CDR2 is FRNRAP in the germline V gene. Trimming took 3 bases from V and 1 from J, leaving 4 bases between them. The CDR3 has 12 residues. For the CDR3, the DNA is TGTGCTAGTGGTTTTTCTTCCTACGAGCAGTACTTC. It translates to CASGFSSYEQYF. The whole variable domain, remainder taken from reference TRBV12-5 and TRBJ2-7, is DARVTQTPRHKVTEMGQEVTMRCQPILGHNTVFWYRQTMMQGLELLAYFRNRAPLDDSGMPKDRFSAEMPDATLATLKIQPSEPRDSAVYFCASGFSSYEQYFGPGTRLTVT.

This CDR3 is CASGGEVSGNTIYF. The CDR3 DNA follows: TGTGCCAGCGGGGGCGAGGTCTCTGGAAACACCATATATTTT. V usage is TRBV2 and J usage is TRBJ1-3; possible D gene TRBD1, 6 bases. Per germline, CDR1 SNHLY and CDR2 FYNNEI. CDR3 length: 14 residues. The germline V and J ends were trimmed by 8 bases and 0 bases, with 11 bases remaining between them.